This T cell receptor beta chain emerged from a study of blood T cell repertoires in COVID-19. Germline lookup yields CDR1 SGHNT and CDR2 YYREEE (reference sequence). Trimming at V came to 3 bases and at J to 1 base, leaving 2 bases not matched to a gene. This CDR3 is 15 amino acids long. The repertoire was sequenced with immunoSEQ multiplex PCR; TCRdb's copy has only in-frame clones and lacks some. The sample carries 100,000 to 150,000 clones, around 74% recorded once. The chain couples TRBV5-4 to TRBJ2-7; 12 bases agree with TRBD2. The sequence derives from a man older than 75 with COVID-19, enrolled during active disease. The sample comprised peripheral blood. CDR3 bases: TGTGCCAGCAGCTCTAGCGGGAGGGTTTCCTACGAGCAGTACTTC. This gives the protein CASSSSGRVSYEQYF.